Presented here are 7 T cell receptor beta chains from one specimen sequenced in a study of blood T cell repertoires in COVID-19. The method was immunoSEQ multiplex PCR; TCRdb's version includes in-frame clones alone and lacks a portion of them. The sample lists about 49,000 clones, approximately 85% occurring once. Sequencing was carried out using peripheral blood. These TCRs come from a human donor in a cohort sampled during active COVID-19.

This clone was recorded once. CDR3 bases: TGCGCCAGCAGCTTGCCCGGGACAGGGACCGGGGAGCTGTTTTTT. This gives the protein CASSLPGTGTGELFF. The chain has TRBV5-1 and TRBJ2-2; TRBD1 agrees at 9 bases. From germline, CDR1 is SGHRS and CDR2 YFSETQ. The CDR3 has 15 residues. With 1 base clipped from V and 5 bases from J, the junction kept 3 bases outside the gene matches. Variable domain in full (rest from reference TRBV5-1 and TRBJ2-2): KAGVTQTPRYLIKTRGQQVTLSCSPISGHRSVSWYQQTPGQGLQFLFEYFSETQRNKGNFPGRFSGRQFSNSRSEMNVSTLELGDSALYLCASSLPGTGTGELFFGEGSRLTVL.

J is TRBJ1-1 and V is TRBV7-9, with TRBD1 as a possible D gene (5 bases). This CDR3 is 15 amino acids long. Deletions cut 2 bases from V and 5 bases from J, with 15 bases between. Germline-derived CDR1 and CDR2 are SEHNR and FQNEAQ (reference sequence). CDR3 protein: CASSLIVAGRTEAFF. The CDR3 coding sequence is TGTGCCAGCAGCTTAATCGTTGCAGGGAGGACTGAAGCTTTCTTT.

The gene calls are TRBV23-1 and TRBJ1-2; TRBD1 is a possible D gene (6 bases). TRBV23-1 is an open reading frame, and its role is uncertain. The CDR3 covers 14 residues. V lost 0 bases and J 8 bases, leaving 13 bases between the germline ends. The CDR3 DNA reads TGCGCCAGCAGTCAATCGGGCAGGGGACCCGGCTACACCTTC. Protein product: CASSQSGRGPGYTF.

The V call is TRBV29-1, the J call TRBJ2-7; 8 positions match TRBD1. The V segment lost 6 bases and the J segment 3 bases; nucleotides outside the gene matches: 13. The germline gives CDR1 SQVTM, CDR2 ANQGSEA. This CDR3 is built from 15 residues. Here the CDR3 reads CSVRDRPPYDYEQYF. CDR3 nucleotides: TGCAGCGTCCGGGACAGGCCACCGTATGACTACGAGCAGTACTTC.

CDR3 in DNA: TGTGCCAGCACCCCAGGGTCTCCAGGGCAGTTCTTC. Its protein product is CASTPGSPGQFF. This chain links TRBV6-6 with TRBJ2-1, with a weak D call TRBD1 (5 bases). Germline V gives CDR1 MNHNY, CDR2 SVGAGI (reference sequence). CDR3 length: 12 amino acids. Trimming left V 7 bases short and J 12 bases short, with 16 bases between.

The V and J genes are TRBV5-1 and TRBJ2-2, with 9 bases identical to TRBD1. This CDR3 contains 16 residues. Germline CDR1 reads SGHRS; CDR2 reads YFSETQ. Trimming at V came to 1 base and at J to 5 bases, leaving 6 bases not matched to a gene. The CDR3 nucleotides read TGCGCCAGCAGCTTGACTACAGGGGGCCAGACCGGGGAGCTGTTTTTT. Translating gives CASSLTTGGQTGELFF.

This chain joins TRBV4-1 and TRBJ2-3; 9 bases are a match to TRBD2. CDR3 size: 15 residues. Germline CDR1 MGHRA, CDR2 YSYEKL. The V gene end was trimmed by 3 bases and the J gene end by 2 bases; junction bases not matched to a gene: 3. As DNA, the CDR3 is TGCGCCAGCAGCCACGCTAGCGGGGTCACAGATACGCAGTATTTT. This gives the protein CASSHASGVTDTQYF.